This is a list of T cell receptor beta chains from one sample in a study of T cell repertoires in cytomegalovirus infection. TCRdb reprocessed the reads with MiXCR, giving one entry per CDR3 protein. The top ten clones hold 5.5% to 8% of a sample with approximately 250,000 distinct CDR3 sequences, about 7% of them seen once. The sequenced sample consisted of PBMCs. These receptors all come from a human donor in good health (CMV status not recorded). Some clones in this sample may be carry-over from other donors' samples. Both conserved end residues are part of each CDR3. The D gene is left open where the match is weak. A clone size is listed for some rows: how often the clone was seen (once, few, many), or a class if it is expanded.

D: TRBD1
J: TRBJ1-2
V: TRBV2
size: many
CDR3: CASTLTGSGYTF
DNA: TGTGCCAGCACCCTGACAGGGTCTGGCTACACCTTC

D: NA
J: TRBJ2-2
V: TRBV13
size: many
CDR3: CASSRGPIGTGELFF
DNA: TGTGCCAGCAGCCGAGGACCAATAGGCACCGGGGAGCTGTTTTTT

D: TRBD1
J: TRBJ1-6
V: TRBV27
size: many
CDR3: CASSFRTGYNSPLHF
DNA: TGTGCCAGCAGTTTTCGGACAGGCTACAATTCACCCCTCCACTTT

D: TRBD1
J: TRBJ1-2
V: TRBV7-8
size: many
CDR3: CASSLRDRDHTF
DNA: TGTGCCAGCAGCCTACGGGACAGGGACCACACCTTC

D: NA
J: TRBJ1-6
V: TRBV5-1
size: many
CDR3: CASSLGPFQKALHF
DNA: TGCGCCAGCAGCTTGGGCCCGTTCCAGAAGGCCCTCCACTTT

D: TRBD1
J: TRBJ2-7
V: TRBV11-3
size: many
CDR3: CASSSRQGNEQYF
DNA: TGTGCCAGCAGCTCTAGACAGGGGAACGAGCAGTACTTC

D: TRBD1
J: TRBJ1-2
V: TRBV7-9
size: many
CDR3: CASSSPDRGQYGYTF
DNA: TGTGCCAGCAGCTCCCCGGACAGGGGGCAATATGGCTACACCTTC

D: NA
J: TRBJ1-5
V: TRBV20-1
size: many
CDR3: CSARDLRDNNQPQHF
DNA: TGCAGTGCTAGGGATTTAAGGGACAACAATCAGCCCCAGCATTTT

D: NA
J: TRBJ1-1
V: TRBV20-1
size: many
CDR3: CSARDPDRGPTEAFF
DNA: TGCAGTGCTAGAGATCCGGATCGGGGGCCAACTGAAGCTTTCTTT

D: NA
J: TRBJ1-1
V: TRBV19
size: many
CDR3: CASSAPGGVSAKAFF
DNA: TGTGCCAGTAGTGCACCGGGGGGGGTCTCGGCAAAAGCTTTCTTT

D: NA
J: TRBJ1-1
V: TRBV28
size: many
CDR3: CASSSEGRDTEAFF
DNA: TGTGCCAGCAGTTCGGAGGGGAGGGACACTGAAGCTTTCTTT

D: NA
J: TRBJ1-1
V: TRBV7-9
size: many
CDR3: CASSSIPGAPNTEAFF
DNA: TGTGCCAGCAGCTCAATCCCGGGGGCCCCTAACACTGAAGCTTTCTTT

D: TRBD1
J: TRBJ2-7
V: TRBV20-1
size: NA
CDR3: CSALTTGLGTVDYEQYF
DNA: TGCAGTGCTCTCACGACTGGCTTGGGGACAGTGGATTACGAGCAGTACTTC

D: TRBD2
J: TRBJ2-1
V: TRBV12-3/TRBV12-4
size: many
CDR3: CASSPGGLAGGNEQFF
DNA: TGTGCCAGCAGTCCCGGAGGGCTAGCGGGGGGGAATGAGCAGTTCTTC

D: TRBD1
J: TRBJ2-5
V: TRBV2
size: many
CDR3: CASSLGTGEETQYF
DNA: TGTGCCAGCAGTTTAGGGACAGGGGAAGAGACCCAGTACTTC